The TCR beta chain under discussion was sequenced for a study of T cell responses to AZD1222 COVID-19 vaccine. This CDR3 is 16 amino acids long. The germline CDR1 and CDR2 sequences are SGHAT and FQNNGV. V gave up 5 bases and J gave up 2 bases; unmatched junction bases: 3. Only in-frame clones appear in the TCRdb table, and some are missing; sequencing was by immunoSEQ multiplex PCR. This table holds around 130,000 clones, roughly 88% found once. This clonotype was obtained from an adult in good health. The specimen was peripheral blood, collected on day 0 of AZD1222 vaccination. The genes are TRBV11-2 and TRBJ2-2, with TRBD2 matching over 12 bases. Here the CDR3 DNA reads TGTGCCAGCAGCAAGACTAGCGGGAGAAACACCGGGGAGCTGTTTTTT. It codes for CASSKTSGRNTGELFF.